This T cell receptor beta chain was identified during a study of metastatic and nonmetastatic thyroid tumors. TCRdb re-clonotyped the PCR reads via MiXCR. The sample holds roughly 5,900 clones, about 25% seen once. Trimming cost V 5 bases and J 4 bases; bases outside gene matches: 6. This CDR3 is built from 14 residues. Thyroid surgery took place with no prior treatment in any patient. Sequencing was performed on adjacent normal tissue. The origin of this receptor is a male donor with papillary thyroid cancer or a benign thyroid nodule (not recorded which). Some clones in this sample may be carry-over from other donors' samples. The rearrangement uses TRBV12-3 or TRBV12-4 and TRBJ2-3; TRBD1 agrees at 7 bases. The CDR3 nucleotides are TGTGCCAGCAGTACCTCCGGGACAGCAGATACGCAGTATTTT. This encodes CASSTSGTADTQYF.